Shown below are 31 T cell receptor beta chains from a single sample sequenced in a study of CD8 T cells in ankylosing spondylitis. From the 5' RACE reads, TCRdb called clonotypes with MiXCR, one entry per CDR3 protein. The sample yields approximately 520,000 distinct CDR3 sequences, about 5.7% seen once. No antigens are known for them. Study-level results: Blood from ankylosing spondylitis patients appeared to carry a characteristic roughly eight-variant TCR beta motif.

Material: blood, either unsorted or a sorted T cell fraction (not recorded which). Receptors were obtained from a male donor with ankylosing spondylitis.

This clonotype was recorded many times. The rearrangement joins TRBV4-1 to TRBJ1-5, with unresolved D. V lost 1 base and J 6 bases, leaving 7 bases between the germline ends. The germline V gene has CDR1 MGHRA and CDR2 YSYEKL. The CDR3 extends over 13 amino acids. The CDR3 bases are TGCGCCAGCAGCCAAGTAGCCGGTCAGCCCCAGCATTTT. Protein: CASSQVAGQPQHF.

This clonotype occurred many times. This chain uses TRBV20-1 with TRBJ2-1, with 9 positions matching TRBD2. There are 16 residues in the CDR3. Looked up from germline, CDR1 is DFQATT and CDR2 is SNEGSKA (reference sequence). Trimming took 5 bases from V and 7 from J; bases not matched to a gene: 15. The CDR3 spells CSAPRIAGALGNEQFF. DNA of the CDR3: TGCAGTGCTCCTAGAATAGCGGGAGCCCTGGGAAATGAGCAGTTCTTC.

This clonotype was picked up many times. V is TRBV12-3 or TRBV12-4 and J is TRBJ2-3, with D perhaps being TRBD1 or TRBD2 (5 bases each). Trimming pared 4 bases from V and 2 bases from J, leaving 13 bases between. This CDR3 spans 15 amino acids. CDR3 region: CASSSWGLATDTQYF. The CDR3 DNA follows: TGTGCCAGCAGTTCGTGGGGGTTAGCCACAGATACGCAGTATTTT.

At least ten counts were recorded for this clonotype. The chain has TRBV7-2 and TRBJ1-2, with D possibly TRBD1 on 6 matching bases. Trimming left V 2 bases short and J 7 bases short, with 14 bases between. Germline V lookup: CDR1 SGHTA, CDR2 FQGNSA. This CDR3 region has 14 residues. This chain's CDR3 is CASSLPQGTGGYTF. The CDR3 bases are TGTGCCAGCAGCTTACCGCAGGGGACGGGTGGCTACACCTTC.

This clonotype was observed at least ten times. The V and J genes are TRBV20-1 and TRBJ2-7, with 8 bases matching TRBD2. In germline, CDR1 is DFQATT, CDR2 SNEGSKA (reference sequence). The CDR3 loop spans 14 amino acids. Trimming cost V 2 bases and J 3 bases; bases outside gene matches: 6. This CDR3 is CSARQAGGLYEQYF. CDR3 in DNA: TGCAGTGCTAGACAGGCGGGAGGCCTCTACGAGCAGTACTTC.

In its sample, this clonotype was seen a few times. The CDR3 DNA sequence: TGCAGCGTTGAAGGTCCAGGGGGCTACGAGCAGTACTTC. It encodes CSVEGPGGYEQYF. The rearrangement links TRBV29-1 to TRBJ2-7; 7 bases map to TRBD1. CDR3 size: 13 residues. J was trimmed by 3 bases and V by 1 base; bases with no gene match: 3. Germline CDR1 reads SQVTM; CDR2 reads ANQGSEA.

This clonotype has a count of ten or more. Germline and junction disagree at one end, which may indicate a read error. CDR3 nucleotides: TGTGCTAGCAGCCGTGGGATCGGTGGCCAAGAGACCCAGTACTTC. The encoded protein is CASSRGIGGQETQYF. The chain couples TRBV7-7 to TRBJ2-5; D remains unclear. The CDR3 covers 15 residues. In germline, CDR1 is SSHAT, CDR2 FNYEAQ (reference sequence).

The table lists this clonotype with many counts. CDR3 bases: TGTGCCAGCAGCTCGAGAACCTCCTATGGGGAAGGCTACACCTTC. Its translation: CASSSRTSYGEGYTF. The chain joins TRBV7-2 to TRBJ1-2; D is undetermined. V gave up 4 bases and J gave up 8 bases, with 20 bases separating them. The CDR3 length is 15 residues. The germline V gene has CDR1 SGHTA and CDR2 FQGNSA.

On this clonotype itself: A read error may be the cause here, since a much bigger clone is one base away. The chain employs TRBV9 and TRBJ1-1; tentative D call: TRBD1 (5 bases). CDR1 SGDLS and CDR2 YYNGEE come from the germline V gene. The CDR3 runs 14 residues. V dropped 0 bases and J dropped 9 bases, with 15 bases sitting between them. CDR3 in DNA: TGTGCCAGCAGCGTAGAAGCAGGGCCAACTAAAGCTTTCTTT. It yields the protein CASSVEAGPTKAFF.

The table lists this clonotype with a few counts. The genes are TRBV20-1 and TRBJ1-3; tentative D call: TRBD1 (6 bases). This CDR3 has 14 amino acids. Germline V CDR1 and CDR2: DFQATT, SNEGSKA (reference sequence). Trimming shortened V by 6 bases and J by 4 bases, and 16 bases separated the two germline ends. CDR3: CSAAGQPGGNTIYF. The DNA for the CDR3 is TGCAGTGCGGCAGGACAGCCGGGAGGAAACACCATATATTTT.

This clonotype was counted at least ten times. V is TRBV20-1 and J is TRBJ2-3; perhaps TRBD2 as D (5 bases). Germline V CDR1 and CDR2: DFQATT, SNEGSKA (reference sequence). CDR3 length equals 13 residues. V shed 3 bases and J shed 4 bases, with 11 bases lying between them. DNA of the CDR3: TGCAGTGCTAGGAAGGTCGGGGCAGATACGCAGTATTTT. Protein sequence: CSARKVGADTQYF.

This clonotype appeared many times. The genes are TRBV4-2 and TRBJ1-2; D is possibly TRBD1 (5 bases). This CDR3 contains 17 residues. Germline V gene lookup returns CDR1 LGHNA and CDR2 YNFKEQ. The ends were cut back, 1 base at V and 0 bases at J, with 15 bases in the middle. As DNA, the CDR3 is TGTGCCAGCAGCCAAGTGCCAGTTGGGGCCTCTAACTATGGCTACACCTTC. Residues: CASSQVPVGASNYGYTF.

This clonotype was recorded at least ten times. The chain recombines TRBV2 with TRBJ2-6; unclear D gene. Between the trimmed V and J ends, which lost 7 bases and 0 bases, there was a span of 7 bases. CDR1 and CDR2 (germline): SNHLY, FYNNEI. This CDR3 spans 14 amino acids. CDR3 coding DNA: TGTGCCAGCACCCGATTCTCTGGGGCCAACGTCCTGACTTTC. Translation: CASTRFSGANVLTF.

Of note for this clonotype: With a much larger clone just one base away, this may be a read error. This chain links TRBV20-1 with TRBJ2-5; the D gene is possibly TRBD1 (6 bases). TRBJ2-1 matches the DNA end more closely, so the J call is doubtful. Germline V CDR1 and CDR2: DFQATT, SNEGSKA (reference sequence). CDR3 size: 14 residues. DNA of the CDR3: TGCAGTGCGCAGGGGCGACCACGGGGTGAGACCCAGTTCTTC. Its translation: CSAQGRPRGETQFF.

This clonotype was counted at least ten times. The chain has TRBV7-6 and TRBJ2-1, with a possible D match to TRBD2 (6 bases). With 1 base removed from V and 0 bases from J, the gap between germline ends came to 13 bases. The CDR3 covers 17 residues. Germline V gene data show CDR1 as SGHVS and CDR2 as FNYEAQ. Written as DNA, the CDR3 is TGTGCCAGCAGCTTAGGGCTAGCGTCTAGCTCCTACAATGAGCAGTTCTTC. This codes for CASSLGLASSSYNEQFF.

This clonotype was observed at least ten times. This chain joins TRBV7-3 and TRBJ1-5; D gene unclear. The CDR3 contains 13 residues. The germline gives CDR1 SGHTA, CDR2 FQGTGA. Trimming stripped 5 bases from V and 4 bases from J, with 9 bases between. CDR3 region: CASSLRPNQPQHF. The CDR3 coding sequence is TGTGCCAGCAGCCTGAGACCTAATCAGCCCCAGCATTTT. The variable domain in full, completed from reference TRBV7-3 and TRBJ1-5, reads GAGVSQTPSNKVTEKGKYVELRCDPISGHTALYWYRQSLGQGPEFLIYFQGTGAADDSGLPNDRFFAVRPEGSVSTLKIQRTERGDSAVYLCASSLRPNQPQHFGDGTRLSIL.

At least ten counts were recorded for this clonotype. DNA of the CDR3: TGCAGTGCTAGATCGGCTAGCGGGGCAGATACGCAGTATTTT. Translation gives CSARSASGADTQYF. This chain joins TRBV20-1 and TRBJ2-3, with 9 bases lining up with TRBD2. The CDR3 runs 14 residues. Trimming at V came to 2 bases and at J to 4 bases, leaving 4 bases not matched to a gene. From germline, CDR1 is DFQATT and CDR2 SNEGSKA (reference sequence).

This clonotype has a handful of counts. The chain has TRBV4-3 and TRBJ2-7; maybe TRBD1 (5 bases). V lost 0 bases and J lost 0, with 12 bases in between. The germline V gene has CDR1 LGHNA and CDR2 YSLEER. The CDR3 sequence is 16 residues long. CDR3 loop: CASSQDSRAFSYEQYF. Here the CDR3 DNA reads TGCGCCAGCAGCCAAGATAGCAGGGCTTTCTCCTACGAGCAGTACTTC.

This clonotype was recorded at least ten times. V gene TRBV29-1 combines with J gene TRBJ1-2, with D hard to call. Germline CDR1 reads SQVTM; CDR2 reads ANQGSEA. This CDR3 comprises 12 residues. Trimming shortened V by 4 bases and J by 3 bases, and 9 bases separated the two germline ends. CDR3 sequence: CSVVIGDYGYTF. The CDR3 region has the DNA TGCAGCGTTGTGATCGGGGACTATGGCTACACCTTC.

This clonotype was detected ten times or more. V usage is TRBV20-1 and J usage is TRBJ2-4; a weak D match, TRBD1 (5 bases). V lost 6 bases to trimming and J lost 0 bases, with 15 bases between them. The CDR3 sequence is 15 residues long. The germline V gene has CDR1 DFQATT and CDR2 SNEGSKA (reference sequence). The CDR3 sequence: CSAGTTVLAKNIQYF. The CDR3 DNA is TGCAGTGCGGGCACGACAGTATTAGCCAAAAACATTCAGTACTTC.

This clonotype occurred a few times. The rearrangement uses TRBV4-1 and TRBJ2-2; 9 nucleotides align to TRBD2. V gave up 1 base and J gave up 5 bases; unmatched junction bases: 5. The CDR3 loop spans 16 amino acids. CDR1 and CDR2 from the germline V gene are MGHRA and YSYEKL. The CDR3 sequence is CASSQASGKGTGELFF. CDR3 bases: TGCGCCAGCAGCCAAGCTAGCGGGAAAGGTACCGGGGAGCTGTTTTTT.

Points on this clonotype: One junction end disagrees with the germline gene, perhaps due to a read error. The rearrangement uses TRBV13 and TRBJ1-5, with 9 nucleotides matching TRBD1. Germline-derived CDR1 and CDR2 are PRHDT and FYEKMQ (reference sequence). The CDR3 length is 19 residues. The chain's CDR3 is CACSHTRTGATYSNQPQHF. In nucleotides, the CDR3 is TGTGCCTGCAGCCACACTCGGACAGGGGCTACTTATAGCAATCAGCCCCAGCATTTT. Full variable domain (missing parts from reference TRBV13 and TRBJ1-5): AAGVIQSPRHLIKEKRETATLKCYPIPRHDTVYWYQQGPGQDPQFLISFYEKMQSDKGSIPDRFSAQQFSDYHSELNMSSLELGDSALYFCACSHTRTGATYSNQPQHFGDGTRLSIL.

This clonotype has a count of ten or more. The rearrangement uses TRBV7-3 and TRBJ1-1; no reliable D call. This CDR3 has 16 residues. V shed 0 bases and J shed 4 bases, with 15 bases lying between them. The germline CDR1 and CDR2 sequences are SGHTA and FQGTGA. This CDR3 reads CASSLTYISGSTEAFF. CDR3 in DNA: TGTGCCAGCAGCTTAACGTATATCTCCGGGTCCACTGAAGCTTTCTTT. Full variable domain (outside the CDR3, taken from reference TRBV7-3 and TRBJ1-1): GAGVSQTPSNKVTEKGKYVELRCDPISGHTALYWYRQSLGQGPEFLIYFQGTGAADDSGLPNDRFFAVRPEGSVSTLKIQRTERGDSAVYLCASSLTYISGSTEAFFGQGTRLTVV.

This clonotype was found many times. The CDR3: CSAKQGSQPQHF. The CDR3 bases are TGCAGTGCTAAACAGGGGAGTCAGCCCCAGCATTTT. The chain combines TRBV20-1 with TRBJ1-5, with TRBD1 identical over 7 bases. Trimming cost V 4 bases and J 6 bases; bases outside gene matches: 3. This CDR3 has 12 residues. Per the germline V gene, CDR1 is DFQATT and CDR2 is SNEGSKA (reference sequence).

This clonotype was recorded at least ten times. The chain recombines TRBV5-1 with TRBJ2-7; a possible D gene is TRBD1 (5 bases). V shed 4 bases and J shed 0 bases, with 14 bases lying between them. Germline CDR1 and CDR2: SGHRS and YFSETQ. There are 15 residues in the CDR3. CDR3 coding DNA: TGCGCCAGCAGCCCGGACATTGGTACCTCCTACGAGCAGTACTTC. Its protein is CASSPDIGTSYEQYF.

This clonotype was found many times. The chain couples TRBV10-3 to TRBJ2-5; 8 nucleotides match TRBD1. Germline V CDR1 and CDR2: ENHRY, SYGVKD. Unmatched junction bases numbered 2, after V lost 4 bases and J lost 7 bases. The CDR3 length is 12 residues. In nucleotides, the CDR3 is TGTGCCATCAGTGTTGACAGGGGGACCCAGTACTTC. Its translation is CAISVDRGTQYF.

The chain is built from TRBV20-1 and TRBJ2-7; 8 nucleotides align to TRBD1. This CDR3 has 16 residues. Trimming at V came to 2 bases and at J to 1 base, leaving 10 bases not matched to a gene. CDR1 DFQATT and CDR2 SNEGSKA come from the germline V gene (reference sequence). CDR3 protein: CSARNVLGDRSYEQYF. The CDR3 DNA reads TGCAGTGCTAGAAATGTGTTGGGGGACAGGTCCTACGAGCAGTACTTC.

This clonotype was counted at least ten times. The V and J genes are TRBV7-2 and TRBJ2-2; no firm D call. Between the trimmed V and J ends, which lost 2 bases and 1 base, there was a span of 8 bases. This CDR3 has 15 residues. Germline assignment: CDR1 SGHTA and CDR2 FQGNSA. CDR3: CASSLRVGNTGELFF. DNA for the CDR3: TGTGCCAGCAGCTTACGGGTTGGGAACACCGGGGAGCTGTTTTTT.

V gene TRBV20-1 combines with J gene TRBJ2-5; the match to TRBD2 covers 7 bases. CDR1 DFQATT and CDR2 SNEGSKA come from the germline V gene (reference sequence). There are 12 residues in the CDR3. Trimming at V came to 8 bases and at J to 5 bases, leaving 8 bases not matched to a gene. The CDR3 region is CSSLAGGETQYF. The DNA for the CDR3 is TGCAGTTCACTGGCCGGGGGGGAGACCCAGTACTTC.

This clonotype has a count of ten or more. The gene calls are TRBV27 and TRBJ2-2; D call uncertain. The germline V gene encodes CDR1 MNHEY and CDR2 SMNVEV (reference sequence). Trimming stripped 5 bases from V and 1 base from J, with 14 bases between. The CDR3 is 16 amino acids. Here the CDR3 reads CASSTLTGGNTGELFF. CDR3 coding DNA: TGTGCCAGCAGTACTCTAACGGGCGGGAACACCGGGGAGCTGTTTTTT.

The V and J genes are TRBV7-2 and TRBJ2-7; TRBD1 might be the D (5 bases). Germline CDR1 reads SGHTA; CDR2 reads FQGNSA. This CDR3 is built from 15 residues. The V end lost 1 base, the J end lost 2 bases, and 12 bases lay between the germline ends. CDR3 in DNA: TGTGCCAGCAGCTTAGGACAGACCTTCACCTACGAGCAGTACTTC. Amino acid sequence: CASSLGQTFTYEQYF.